Listed here are 27 T cell receptor beta chains from one sample, sequenced in a study of T cell repertoires in cytomegalovirus infection. Via MiXCR, TCRdb re-called the reads, giving one row per CDR3 protein. In the table there are 560,000 or so distinct CDR3 sequences, approximately 15% of which are singletons. The sequenced material came from CD8+ T cells from PBMCs. The receptors were gathered from a human donor in good health (CMV status not recorded). Some clones in this sample may be carry-over from other donors' samples.

In this sample, this clonotype turned up a few times. This chain connects TRBV9 to TRBJ2-3, with D tentatively TRBD1 (5 bases). Germline V lookup: CDR1 SGDLS, CDR2 YYNGEE. The V and J ends lost 2 bases and 0 bases respectively, with 13 bases between them. The CDR3 consists of 16 residues. CDR3 DNA: TGTGCCAGCAGCGTCGCAGGGTCATCGAGCACAGATACGCAGTATTTT. It is translated as CASSVAGSSSTDTQYF.

V is TRBV11-2 and J is TRBJ1-6; D is uncertain. The CDR3 loop spans 15 amino acids. V shed 1 base and J shed 6 bases, with 10 bases lying between them. Germline CDR1 reads SGHAT; CDR2 reads FQNNGV. Written as DNA, the CDR3 is TGTGCCAGCAGCTTAGTAGGGTCTGGTAATTCACCCCTCCACTTT. It encodes CASSLVGSGNSPLHF.

This clonotype was detected only a few times. The chain uses TRBV30 and TRBJ2-1, with 10 bases aligning to TRBD2. The V segment lost 1 base and the J segment 6 bases; nucleotides outside the gene matches: 6. CDR1 and CDR2 from the germline V gene are GTSNPN and SVGIG (reference sequence). The CDR3 sequence is 15 residues long. The CDR3 sequence is CAWSGASGSANEQFF. CDR3 nucleotide sequence: TGTGCCTGGAGTGGGGCTAGCGGGAGCGCCAATGAGCAGTTCTTC.

This clonotype was observed at least ten times. The chain couples TRBV2 to TRBJ2-1; 9 nucleotides agree with TRBD2. The CDR3 extends over 15 amino acids. J lost 4 bases, V lost 3 bases, and 4 bases had no gene match. The germline gives CDR1 SNHLY, CDR2 FYNNEI. The CDR3 nucleotides read TGTGCCAGCAGTGATGGGACTAGCATATACAATGAGCAGTTCTTC. Translated, it gives CASSDGTSIYNEQFF.

This clonotype was recorded at least ten times. This chain joins TRBV7-6 and TRBJ2-7; 8 bases agree with TRBD2. V lost 0 bases to trimming and J lost 2 bases; unmatched junction nucleotides: 6. The CDR3 is 16 residues long. Germline assignment: CDR1 SGHVS and CDR2 FNYEAQ. The CDR3 sequence: CASSLARGAGTYEQYF. The CDR3 DNA reads TGTGCCAGCAGCTTAGCGCGGGGGGCTGGGACCTACGAGCAGTACTTC.

A note on this clonotype: Without the conserved terminal phenylalanine or tryptophan, this CDR3 likely stems from a read error. V gene TRBV28 combines with J gene TRBJ2-7, with 8 nucleotides matching TRBD1. Trimming took 10 bases from V and 3 from J; bases not matched to a gene: 8. Germline CDR1 and CDR2: MDHEN and SYDVKM. The CDR3 totals 13 residues. The CDR3 DNA sequence: TGTGCCACCTACAGGGGGGCGGGCTACGAGCAGTACTAC. It encodes CATYRGAGYEQYY.

This clonotype has at least ten counts. The rearrangement links TRBV12-3 or TRBV12-4 to TRBJ2-5; a weak D match, TRBD2 (7 bases). Trimming left V 8 bases short and J 5 bases short, with 18 bases between. The CDR3 is made up of 14 amino acids. CDR3 sequence (DNA): TGTGCCAGCCTGTCTGGCGGGGGCATGGAGACCCAGTACTTC. It is translated as CASLSGGGMETQYF.

This clonotype was detected many times. The J gene is TRBJ2-3, the V gene TRBV6-1; possibly TRBD1 or TRBD2 for D (5 bases each). CDR1 is MNHNS and CDR2 is SASEGT in the germline V gene. The CDR3 totals 17 residues. The ends were cut back, 11 bases at V and 0 bases at J, with 24 bases in the middle. The CDR3 here is CAARWVSGGTSTDTQYF. CDR3 sequence (DNA): TGTGCCGCCCGTTGGGTCTCTGGGGGAACTAGCACAGATACGCAGTATTTT.

V usage is TRBV3-1 and J usage is TRBJ2-3, with TRBD2 matching 9 bases. Germline V gives CDR1 LGHDT, CDR2 YNNKEL (reference sequence). This CDR3 is built from 17 residues. With 0 bases clipped from V and 7 bases from J, the junction kept 11 bases outside the gene matches. In DNA form, the CDR3 reads TGTGCCAGCAGCCAAGATCGAGGCGGGGGGGCCTTGAATACGCAGTATTTT. It yields the protein CASSQDRGGGALNTQYF.

This rearrangement joins TRBV4-1 to TRBJ2-3; 8 nucleotides match TRBD1. V trimming: 3 bases; J trimming: 0 bases; junction bases outside the gene matches: 8. The germline V gene encodes CDR1 MGHRA and CDR2 YSYEKL. This CDR3 spans 17 amino acids. The DNA for the CDR3 is TGCGCCAGCAGCCACGACAGGGGAGCCACTAGCACAGATACGCAGTATTTT. Amino acids: CASSHDRGATSTDTQYF.

At least ten counts were recorded for this clonotype. The chain carries TRBV11-1 and TRBJ2-3, with 7 nucleotides matching TRBD2. CDR3 size: 15 residues. V lost 5 bases and J lost 0; bases outside the gene matches: 5. Germline-derived CDR1 and CDR2 are SGHAT and FQDESV (reference sequence). The CDR3 protein is CASSPTSSSTDTQYF. CDR3 nucleotide sequence: TGTGCCAGCAGCCCGACTAGCTCCAGCACAGATACGCAGTATTTT.

This clonotype occurred a few times. The V call is TRBV28, the J call TRBJ2-1, with TRBD2 identical over 7 bases. This CDR3 spans 14 amino acids. Germline V lookup: CDR1 MDHEN, CDR2 SYDVKM. J lost 11 bases, V lost 3 bases, and 10 bases had no gene match. DNA for the CDR3: TGTGCCAGCAGTTTCCCTTCTGGGGGGGTTAAGCAGTTCTTC. Translation gives CASSFPSGGVKQFF.

The V and J genes are TRBV9 and TRBJ2-3; 15 nucleotides agree with TRBD2. The CDR3 length is 20 residues. V was clipped by 4 bases and J by 0 bases; unmatched bases: 12. In germline, CDR1 is SGDLS, CDR2 YYNGEE. The CDR3: CASSTRTSGGVVTSTDTQYF. In nucleotides, the CDR3 is TGTGCCAGCAGCACCAGGACTAGCGGGGGGGTCGTGACTAGCACAGATACGCAGTATTTT. Complete variable domain (other parts from reference TRBV9 and TRBJ2-3): DSGVTQTPKHLITATGQRVTLRCSPRSGDLSVYWYQQSLDQGLQFLIQYYNGEERAKGNILERFSAQQFPDLHSELNLSSLELGDSALYFCASSTRTSGGVVTSTDTQYFGPGTRLTVL.

This clonotype was observed many times. The chain links TRBV19 to TRBJ1-5, with unresolved D. V lost 2 bases, J lost 0 bases, and 5 bases lay in between. From germline, CDR1 is LNHDA and CDR2 SQIVND (reference sequence). The CDR3 consists of 14 residues. In DNA form, the CDR3 reads TGTGCCAGTAGTATACTCTATAGCAATCAGCCCCAGCATTTT. It codes for CASSILYSNQPQHF.

This chain joins TRBV20-1 and TRBJ1-3, with no clear D. With 6 bases removed from V and 2 bases from J, the gap between germline ends came to 5 bases. Germline CDR1 is DFQATT and CDR2 is SNEGSKA (reference sequence). The length of the CDR3 is 11 residues. The CDR3 reads CSARAGNTIYF. In nucleotides, the CDR3 is TGCAGTGCCCGGGCTGGAAACACCATATATTTT.

This clonotype has only a few counts. The chain uses TRBV20-1 and TRBJ2-7; 7 bases fit TRBD1. This CDR3 is built from 14 residues. Germline values: CDR1 DFQATT, CDR2 SNEGSKA (reference sequence). Trimming took 5 bases from V and 4 from J; bases not matched to a gene: 11. The DNA for the CDR3 is TGCAGTGCTTCCCCCCGGACAGGCAGATACGAGCAGTACTTC. Its translation is CSASPRTGRYEQYF.

This clonotype occurred many times. The V call is TRBV28, the J call TRBJ2-7, with D uncertain. Deletions cut 7 bases from V and 6 bases from J, with 16 bases between. Germline loops: CDR1 MDHEN, CDR2 SYDVKM. CDR3 length equals 13 residues. In nucleotides, the CDR3 is TGTGCCAGCATGGGCCCTTCTACGGGCGAGCAGTACTTC. The encoded protein is CASMGPSTGEQYF.

The J gene is TRBJ2-3, the V gene TRBV27; 9 nucleotides agree with TRBD1. Looked up from germline, CDR1 is MNHEY and CDR2 is SMNVEV (reference sequence). V dropped 2 bases and J dropped 4; count of bases not matched to a gene: 1. The CDR3 loop spans 14 amino acids. The CDR3 bases are TGTGCCAGCAGTTTAGGGACAGGGCCAGATACGCAGTATTTT. It is translated as CASSLGTGPDTQYF.

At least ten counts were recorded for this clonotype. J is TRBJ2-1 and V is TRBV4-1; TRBD2 is a possible D gene (5 bases). The germline gives CDR1 MGHRA, CDR2 YSYEKL. V lost 0 bases and J lost 0, with 6 bases in between. CDR3 length equals 15 residues. The CDR3 sequence: CASSQEGSSYNEQFF. As DNA, the CDR3 is TGCGCCAGCAGCCAAGAGGGGAGCTCCTACAATGAGCAGTTCTTC.

The chain combines TRBV28 with TRBJ2-2; D remains unclear. The CDR3 has 14 residues. The germline gives CDR1 MDHEN, CDR2 SYDVKM. Trimming cost V 8 bases and J 0 bases, with 10 bases left between them. CDR3 nucleotides: TGTGCCAGCGGGGAATTAACGAACACCGGGGAGCTGTTTTTT. Its protein product is CASGELTNTGELFF.

V and J are TRBV7-9 and TRBJ1-1; TRBD1 agrees at 9 bases. Germline values: CDR1 SEHNR, CDR2 FQNEAQ (reference sequence). The length of the CDR3 is 12 residues. Trimming cost V 5 bases and J 11 bases; bases outside gene matches: 6. The CDR3 spells CASSGWDREAFF. The CDR3 nucleotides are TGTGCCAGCAGCGGTTGGGACAGGGAGGCTTTCTTT.

This chain joins TRBV2 and TRBJ2-2, with 7 bases aligning to TRBD1. The CDR3 contains 13 residues. The germline V gene encodes CDR1 SNHLY and CDR2 FYNNEI. The junction had 9 bases not matched to a gene; V was cut back by 10 bases and J by 7 bases. The CDR3 here is CATYLRQGGELFF. The DNA of the CDR3 is TGTGCCACCTACCTAAGACAGGGCGGGGAGCTGTTTTTT.

This clonotype was detected only a few times. J is TRBJ2-7 and V is TRBV29-1; 9 nucleotides line up with TRBD1. The CDR3 totals 15 residues. Per germline, CDR1 SQVTM and CDR2 ANQGSEA. Losses at the gene ends were 0 bases for V and 2 bases for J; bases not matched to a gene: 5. DNA of the CDR3: TGCAGCGTTGAAGACATCGACAGGGGGACCTACGAGCAGTACTTC. Translation gives CSVEDIDRGTYEQYF.

The chain uses TRBV20-1 and TRBJ1-6; D ambiguous. Trimming took 3 bases from V and 10 from J, leaving 1 base between them. This CDR3 spans 9 amino acids. Germline loops: CDR1 DFQATT, CDR2 SNEGSKA (reference sequence). CDR3 DNA sequence: TGCAGTGCTAGCTCACCCCTCCACTTT. Translated, it gives CSASSPLHF.

A note on this clonotype: The missing conserved phenylalanine or tryptophan at the end of this CDR3 makes a read error likely. CDR3 sequence (DNA): TGCAGTAATCAAGGGTCCTACAATGAGCAGTTCTTA. It yields the protein CSNQGSYNEQFL. The rearrangement links TRBV20-1 to TRBJ2-1, with D hard to call. The CDR3 is 12 amino acids. Looked up from germline, CDR1 is DFQATT and CDR2 is SNEGSKA (reference sequence). Trimming cost V 8 bases and J 1 base, with 9 bases left between them.

This clonotype was recorded at least ten times. This chain uses TRBV4-2 with TRBJ2-3, with 12 bases that match TRBD2. The CDR3 contains 20 residues. The germline CDR1 and CDR2 sequences are LGHNA and YNFKEQ. Trimming at V came to 0 bases and at J to 4 bases, leaving 14 bases not matched to a gene. The CDR3 nucleotides are TGTGCCAGCAGCCAAGATCGGCGGCTAGCGGGGGGGCCCGCGGCAGATACGCAGTATTTT. Its protein product is CASSQDRRLAGGPAADTQYF.

This clonotype was counted at least ten times. The gene calls are TRBV12-3 or TRBV12-4 and TRBJ2-7; TRBD2 aligns across 10 bases. V shed 2 bases and J 1 base; nucleotides not matched to a gene: 2. The CDR3 runs to 15 residues. The CDR3 region is CASSLLAGDSYEQYF. In DNA form, the CDR3 reads TGTGCCAGCAGTTTACTAGCGGGGGATTCCTACGAGCAGTACTTC.